This T cell receptor (beta chain) is from a study of T-cell memory formation after mild COVID-19. Study results and limitations: Some clones that responded turned up in pre-infection memory, which suggests that cross-reactive memory joined in.

This clonotype was counted a few times. Its antigen remains unidentified. TCRdb re-analysed the 5' RACE reads in MiXCR, keeping a single row per CDR3 protein. Seen here are under 700,000 distinct CDR3 sequences, roughly 20% observed once, and the top ten hold roughly an eighth. The germline V gene has CDR1 SGHRS and CDR2 YFSETQ. CDR3 size: 15 residues. The V end was cut by 0 bases, the J end by 1 base, with 10 bases between. The gene calls are TRBV5-1 and TRBJ2-5; D is undetermined. Sequencing input: PBMCs or a T cell subset sorted from them (not recorded which). The sequence was collected from an adult woman who had mild COVID-19 (a few samples of this study predate the infection). Cell type and time point are not known. CDR3 bases: TGCGCCAGCAGCTTGGTGGCTGGCCCCCAAGAGACCCAGTACTTC. Its translation: CASSLVAGPQETQYF.